A single sample gave rise to the 15 T cell receptor beta chains below, sequenced in a study of blood T cells in healthy people across ages. For the second PCR, which ran for about 7 to 12 cycles, a sample-barcoded 5' primer and a J-beta primer mix were used. TCRdb reanalysed the 5' RACE reads using MiXCR and keeps one entry per CDR3 protein. Of roughly 800,000 distinct CDR3 sequences in the sample, roughly 60% were seen once. Material: blood. The receptors derive from a man aged 30 to 45 in good health.

This chain uses TRBV5-1 with TRBJ2-1; the D gene could be TRBD1 or TRBD2 (5 bases each). V was cut by 4 bases and J by 8 bases, with 13 bases left in between. The CDR3 has 13 amino acids. The germline V gene encodes CDR1 SGHRS and CDR2 YFSETQ. The DNA for the CDR3 is TGCGCCAGCAGCCCGGGGACGACGGATGAGCAGTTCTTC. This translates into CASSPGTTDEQFF.

The chain combines TRBV4-3 with TRBJ2-4, with D possibly TRBD2 on 5 matching bases. The J call is in doubt because the DNA end fits TRBJ2-7 better. Germline values: CDR1 LGHNA, CDR2 YSLEER. The CDR3 spans 14 residues. The CDR3 spells CASSQDREALEQYF. Here the CDR3 DNA reads TGCGCCAGCAGCCAAGATCGGGAAGCACTCGAGCAGTACTTC.

The rearrangement joins TRBV11-2 to TRBJ2-3; D not resolved. The CDR3 covers 14 residues. CDR1 is SGHAT, CDR2 FQNNGV, per germline. V dropped 5 bases and J dropped 0 bases, with 9 bases sitting between them. The CDR3 region is CASSRVTSTDTQYF. In DNA form, the CDR3 reads TGTGCCAGCAGCAGGGTTACTAGCACAGATACGCAGTATTTT. Combining the CDR3 with reference TRBV11-2 and TRBJ2-3 gives the whole variable domain EAGVAQSPRYKIIEKRQSVAFWCNPISGHATLYWYQQILGQGPKLLIQFQNNGVVDDSQLPKDRFSAERLKGVDSTLKIQPAKLEDSAVYLCASSRVTSTDTQYFGPGTRLTVL.

In its sample, this clonotype was seen a few times. The rearrangement uses TRBV7-2 and TRBJ2-1; TRBD2 matches 9 bases. With V trimmed by 7 bases and J by 2 bases, 9 bases remained unmatched. The CDR3 is 16 residues long. The V gene's germline CDR1 is SGHTA and CDR2 FQGNSA. The CDR3 sequence: CASIPSGGFAYNEQFF. The CDR3 DNA follows: TGTGCCAGCATCCCCAGCGGGGGGTTCGCCTACAATGAGCAGTTCTTC.

V usage is TRBV12-3 or TRBV12-4 and J usage is TRBJ2-1; D gene unclear. Matching the DNA end better, TRBJ2-7 makes the J call doubtful. The CDR3 sequence is 14 residues long. The CDR3 DNA is TGTGCCAGCAGTTTAACCAGAAACAACAATGAGCAGTACTTC. This sequence encodes CASSLTRNNNEQYF.

The chain couples TRBV20-1 to TRBJ2-1, with 7 bases aligning to TRBD1. Germline V gene lookup returns CDR1 DFQATT and CDR2 SNEGSKA (reference sequence). Losses at the gene ends were 3 bases for V and 5 bases for J; bases not matched to a gene: 13. The CDR3 runs to 16 residues. The CDR3 nucleotides read TGCAGTGCTAGTTCGCTAAGGGACAGATCCCACAATGAGCAGTTCTTC. It translates to CSASSLRDRSHNEQFF.

The chain uses TRBV20-1 and TRBJ2-5; D is unresolved. V lost 3 bases, J lost 5 bases, and 4 bases lay in between. This CDR3 spans 10 amino acids. Per germline, CDR1 DFQATT and CDR2 SNEGSKA (reference sequence). The chain's CDR3 is CSASFETQYF. CDR3 in DNA: TGCAGTGCTAGTTTTGAGACCCAGTACTTC.

The chain employs TRBV4-2 and TRBJ2-5; perhaps TRBD2 as D (5 bases). The CDR3 is 16 residues long. V was clipped by 3 bases and J by 11 bases, with 25 bases between them. From germline, CDR1 is LGHNA and CDR2 YNFKEQ. CDR3 sequence reads: CASSQLYELGGYEQYF. The CDR3 DNA follows: TGTGCCAGCAGCCAGTTATATGAATTAGGCGGGTATGAGCAGTACTTC.

The chain combines TRBV4-2 with TRBJ2-7; D might be TRBD1 or TRBD2, each matching 6 bases. This CDR3 comprises 16 residues. CDR1 is LGHNA and CDR2 is YNFKEQ in the germline V gene. V lost 1 base to trimming and J lost 0 bases, with 13 bases between them. CDR3 sequence reads: CASSQAGAALSYEQYF. For the CDR3, the DNA is TGTGCCAGCAGCCAAGCGGGGGCAGCCCTCTCCTACGAGCAGTACTTC.

The sample holds one count of this clonotype. The chain has TRBV7-8 and TRBJ2-5, with 10 bases lining up with TRBD2. The J call may not be correct, given that the DNA end is closer to TRBJ2-7. Germline V gene lookup returns CDR1 SGHVS and CDR2 FQNEAQ. This CDR3 is built from 18 residues. CDR3 region: CASSPRGGASGSRGEQYF. The CDR3 region has the DNA TGTGCCAGCAGCCCCCGAGGTGGGGCTAGCGGGAGTCGGGGCGAGCAGTACTTC.

This clonotype has just a few counts. V usage is TRBV19 and J usage is TRBJ2-7, with 9 bases identical to TRBD2. The germline V gene encodes CDR1 LNHDA and CDR2 SQIVND (reference sequence). Trimming took 8 bases from V and 5 from J; bases not matched to a gene: 13. There are 15 residues in the CDR3. CDR3 region: CASGSSGSILDEQYF. The CDR3 bases are TGTGCCAGTGGAAGTAGCGGGAGCATCTTAGACGAGCAGTACTTC.

This clonotype showed up just a few times. V usage is TRBV10-3 and J usage is TRBJ2-1, with 15 bases fitting TRBD2. This CDR3 region has 17 residues. V shed 1 base and J 10 bases; nucleotides not matched to a gene: 8. CDR1 and CDR2 (germline): ENHRY, SYGVKD. The CDR3 protein is CAISEFWTSGRAREQFF. The CDR3 DNA sequence: TGTGCCATCAGTGAGTTTTGGACTAGCGGGAGGGCCAGGGAGCAGTTCTTC.

This chain uses TRBV7-9 with TRBJ2-1, with 9 bases lining up with TRBD1. There are 14 residues in the CDR3. V gave up 5 bases and J gave up 9 bases; unmatched junction bases: 8. The germline CDR1 and CDR2 sequences are SEHNR and FQNEAQ (reference sequence). CDR3 residues: CASSNRTGVGEQFF. The CDR3 DNA is TGTGCCAGCAGCAATAGGACAGGGGTCGGTGAGCAGTTCTTC.

The chain recombines TRBV12-3 or TRBV12-4 with TRBJ1-2; D unresolved. Trimming took 6 bases from V and 8 from J, leaving 16 bases between them. The CDR3 runs to 13 residues. The CDR3 reads CASSAPSGPGYTF. The CDR3 region has the DNA TGTGCCAGCAGCGCTCCCTCCGGTCCCGGCTACACCTTC.

The chain joins TRBV11-2 to TRBJ2-7, with D perhaps TRBD2 (6 bases). Trimming left V 5 bases short and J 7 bases short, with 15 bases between. CDR3 length: 13 residues. The V gene's germline CDR1 is SGHAT and CDR2 FQNNGV. For the CDR3, the DNA is TGTGCCAGCAGCCGAGACTGGGCGGGAGAGCAGTACTTC. It yields the protein CASSRDWAGEQYF.